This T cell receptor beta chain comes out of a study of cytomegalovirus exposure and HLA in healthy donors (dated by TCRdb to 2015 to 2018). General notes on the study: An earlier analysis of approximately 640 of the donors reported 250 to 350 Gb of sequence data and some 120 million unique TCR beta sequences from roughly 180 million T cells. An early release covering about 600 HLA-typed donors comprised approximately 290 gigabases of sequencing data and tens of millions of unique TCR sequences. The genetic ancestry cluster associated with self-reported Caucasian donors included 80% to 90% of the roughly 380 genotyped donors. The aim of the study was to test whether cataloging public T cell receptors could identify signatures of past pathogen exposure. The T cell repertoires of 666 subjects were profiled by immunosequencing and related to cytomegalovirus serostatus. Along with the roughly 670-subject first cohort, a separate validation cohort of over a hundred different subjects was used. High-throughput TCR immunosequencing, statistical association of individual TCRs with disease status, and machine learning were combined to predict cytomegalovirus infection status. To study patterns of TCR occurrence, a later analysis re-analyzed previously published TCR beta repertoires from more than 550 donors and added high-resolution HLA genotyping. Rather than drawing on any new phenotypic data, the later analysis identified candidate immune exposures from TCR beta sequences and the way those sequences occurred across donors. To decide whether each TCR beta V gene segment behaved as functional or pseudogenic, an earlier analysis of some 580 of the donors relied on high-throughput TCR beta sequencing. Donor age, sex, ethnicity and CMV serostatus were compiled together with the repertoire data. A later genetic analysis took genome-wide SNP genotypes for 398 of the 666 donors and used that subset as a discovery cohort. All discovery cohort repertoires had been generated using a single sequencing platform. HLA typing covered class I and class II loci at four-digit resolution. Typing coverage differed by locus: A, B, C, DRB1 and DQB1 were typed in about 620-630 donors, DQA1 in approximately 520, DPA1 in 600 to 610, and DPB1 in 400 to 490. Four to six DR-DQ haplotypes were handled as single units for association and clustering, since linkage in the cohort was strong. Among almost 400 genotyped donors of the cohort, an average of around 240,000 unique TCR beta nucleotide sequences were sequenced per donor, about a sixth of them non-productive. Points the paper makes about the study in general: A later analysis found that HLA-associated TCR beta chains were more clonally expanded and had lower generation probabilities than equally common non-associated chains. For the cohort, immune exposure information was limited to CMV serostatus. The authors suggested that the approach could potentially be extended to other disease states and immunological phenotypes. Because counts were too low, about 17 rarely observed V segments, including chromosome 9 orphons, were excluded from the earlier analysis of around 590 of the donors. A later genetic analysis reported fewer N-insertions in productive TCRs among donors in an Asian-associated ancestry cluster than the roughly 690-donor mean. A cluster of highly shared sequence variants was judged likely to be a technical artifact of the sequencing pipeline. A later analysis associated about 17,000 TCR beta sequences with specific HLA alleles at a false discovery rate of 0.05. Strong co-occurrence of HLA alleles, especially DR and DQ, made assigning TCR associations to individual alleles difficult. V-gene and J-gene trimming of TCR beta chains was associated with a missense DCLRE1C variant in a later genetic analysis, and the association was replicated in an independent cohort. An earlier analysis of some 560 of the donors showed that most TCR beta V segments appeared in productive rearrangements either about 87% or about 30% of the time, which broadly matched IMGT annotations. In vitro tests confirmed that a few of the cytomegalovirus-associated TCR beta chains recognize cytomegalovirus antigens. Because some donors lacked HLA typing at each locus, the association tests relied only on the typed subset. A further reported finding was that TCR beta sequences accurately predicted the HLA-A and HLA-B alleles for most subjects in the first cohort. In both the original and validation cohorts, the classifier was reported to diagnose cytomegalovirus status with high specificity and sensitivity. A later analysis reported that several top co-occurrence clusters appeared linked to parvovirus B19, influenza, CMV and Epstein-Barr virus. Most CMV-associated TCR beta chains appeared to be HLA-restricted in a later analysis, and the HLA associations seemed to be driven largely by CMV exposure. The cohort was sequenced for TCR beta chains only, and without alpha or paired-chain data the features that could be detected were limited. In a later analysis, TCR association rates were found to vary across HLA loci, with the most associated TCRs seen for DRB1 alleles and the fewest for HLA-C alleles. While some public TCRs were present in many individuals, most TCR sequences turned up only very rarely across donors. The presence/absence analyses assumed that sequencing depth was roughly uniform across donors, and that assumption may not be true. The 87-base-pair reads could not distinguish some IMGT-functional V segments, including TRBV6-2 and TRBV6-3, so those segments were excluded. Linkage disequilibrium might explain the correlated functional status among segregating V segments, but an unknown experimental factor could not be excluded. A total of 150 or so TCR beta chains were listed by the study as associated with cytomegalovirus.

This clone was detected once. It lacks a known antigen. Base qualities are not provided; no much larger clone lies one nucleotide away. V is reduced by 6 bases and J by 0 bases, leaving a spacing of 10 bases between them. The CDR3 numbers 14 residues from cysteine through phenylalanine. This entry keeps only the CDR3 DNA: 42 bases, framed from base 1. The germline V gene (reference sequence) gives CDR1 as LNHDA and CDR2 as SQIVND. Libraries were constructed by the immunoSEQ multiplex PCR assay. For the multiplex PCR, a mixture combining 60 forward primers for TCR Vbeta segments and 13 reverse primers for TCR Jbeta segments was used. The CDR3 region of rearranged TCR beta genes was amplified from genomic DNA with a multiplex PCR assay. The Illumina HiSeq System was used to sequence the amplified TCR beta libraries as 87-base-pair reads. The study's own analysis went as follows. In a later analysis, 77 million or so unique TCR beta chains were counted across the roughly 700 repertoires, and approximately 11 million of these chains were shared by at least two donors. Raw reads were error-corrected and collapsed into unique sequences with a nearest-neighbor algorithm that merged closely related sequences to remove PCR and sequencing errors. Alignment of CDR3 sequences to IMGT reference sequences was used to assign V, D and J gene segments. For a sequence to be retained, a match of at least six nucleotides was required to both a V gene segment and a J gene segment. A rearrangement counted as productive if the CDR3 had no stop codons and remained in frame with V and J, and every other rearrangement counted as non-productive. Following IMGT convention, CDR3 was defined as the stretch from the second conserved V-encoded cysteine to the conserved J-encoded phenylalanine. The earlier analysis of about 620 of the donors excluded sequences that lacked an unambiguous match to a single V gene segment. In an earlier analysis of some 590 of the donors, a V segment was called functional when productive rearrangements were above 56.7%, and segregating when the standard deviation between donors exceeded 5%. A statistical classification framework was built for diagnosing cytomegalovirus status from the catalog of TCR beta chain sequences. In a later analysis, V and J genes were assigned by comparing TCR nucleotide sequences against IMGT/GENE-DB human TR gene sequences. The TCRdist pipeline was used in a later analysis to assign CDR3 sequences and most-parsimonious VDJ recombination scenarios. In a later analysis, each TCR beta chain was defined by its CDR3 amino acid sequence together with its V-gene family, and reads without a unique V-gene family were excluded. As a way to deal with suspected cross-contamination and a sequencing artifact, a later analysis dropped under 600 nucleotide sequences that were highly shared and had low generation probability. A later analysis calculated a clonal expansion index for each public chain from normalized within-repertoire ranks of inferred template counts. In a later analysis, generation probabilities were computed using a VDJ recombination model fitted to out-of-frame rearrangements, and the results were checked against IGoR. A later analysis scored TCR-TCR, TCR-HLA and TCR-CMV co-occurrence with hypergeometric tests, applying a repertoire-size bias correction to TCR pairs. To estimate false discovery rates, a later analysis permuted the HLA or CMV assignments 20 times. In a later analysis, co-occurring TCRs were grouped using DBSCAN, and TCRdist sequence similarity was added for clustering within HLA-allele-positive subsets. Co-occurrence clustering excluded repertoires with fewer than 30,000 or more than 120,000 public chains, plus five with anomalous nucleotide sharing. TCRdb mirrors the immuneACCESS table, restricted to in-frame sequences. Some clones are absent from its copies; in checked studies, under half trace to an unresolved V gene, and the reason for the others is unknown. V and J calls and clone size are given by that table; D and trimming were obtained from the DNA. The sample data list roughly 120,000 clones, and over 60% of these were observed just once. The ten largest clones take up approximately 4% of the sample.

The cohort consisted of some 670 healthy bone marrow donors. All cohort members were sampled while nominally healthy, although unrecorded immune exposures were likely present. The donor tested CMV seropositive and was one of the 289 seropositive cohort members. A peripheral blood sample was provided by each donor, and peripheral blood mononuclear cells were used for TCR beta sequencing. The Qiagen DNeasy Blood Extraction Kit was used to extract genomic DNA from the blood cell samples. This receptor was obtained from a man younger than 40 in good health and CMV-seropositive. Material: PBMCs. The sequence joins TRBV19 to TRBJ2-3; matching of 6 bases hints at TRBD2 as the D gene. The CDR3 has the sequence CASRRDLSTDTQYF. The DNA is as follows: TGTGCCAGTAGGCGGGACCTTAGCACAGATACGCAGTATTTT.